The next 2 T cell receptor beta chains were all read from a single sample in a study of identical twins. TCRdb independently ran MiXCR on the 5' RACE reads; one entry per CDR3 protein. The table has roughly 700,000 distinct CDR3 sequences, 8% to 9% seen once; the top ten hold more than 0.75%. The sample also formed part of further work on yellow fever vaccine responses in identical twins.

The sequenced sample was PBMCs. These receptors all stem from a young woman in good health.

This clonotype was picked up many times. CDR3 coding DNA: TGTGCCAGCAGGACTAGCGGGAGAGAGACCCAGTACTTC. Translated, it gives CASRTSGRETQYF. This chain joins TRBV12-3 or TRBV12-4 and TRBJ2-5; 12 nucleotides align to TRBD2. The CDR3 totals 13 residues. The ends lost 6 bases at V and 4 bases at J; junction bases unmatched: 0.

The sample holds a few counts of this clonotype. This chain joins TRBV7-8 and TRBJ2-5; unclear D gene. The CDR3 has 13 amino acids. V lost 1 base and J lost 5, with 8 bases in between. Germline V CDR1 and CDR2: SGHVS, FQNEAQ. The CDR3 sequence: CASSLVRWETQYF. The CDR3 region has the DNA TGTGCCAGCAGCTTAGTGAGGTGGGAGACCCAGTACTTC.